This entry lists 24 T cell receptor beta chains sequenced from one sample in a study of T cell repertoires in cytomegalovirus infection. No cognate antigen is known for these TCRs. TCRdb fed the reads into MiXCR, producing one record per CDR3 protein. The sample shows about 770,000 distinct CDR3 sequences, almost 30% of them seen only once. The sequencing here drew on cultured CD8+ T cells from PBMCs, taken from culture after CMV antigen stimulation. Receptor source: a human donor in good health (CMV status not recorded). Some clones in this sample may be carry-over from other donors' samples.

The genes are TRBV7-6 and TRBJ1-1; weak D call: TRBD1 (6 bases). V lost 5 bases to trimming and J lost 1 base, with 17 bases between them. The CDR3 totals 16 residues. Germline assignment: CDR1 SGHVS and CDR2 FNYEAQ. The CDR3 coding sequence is TGTGCCAGCAGCATGACCGCCGGGACAACGAACACTGAAGCTTTCTTT. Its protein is CASSMTAGTTNTEAFF.

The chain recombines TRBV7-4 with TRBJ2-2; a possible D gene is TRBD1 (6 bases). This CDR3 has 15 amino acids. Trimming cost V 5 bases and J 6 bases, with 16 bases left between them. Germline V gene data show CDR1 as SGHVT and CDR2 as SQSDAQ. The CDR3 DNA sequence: TGTGCCAGCAGCCCAGACTCAGGGGTCCCCGGGGAGCTGTTTTTT. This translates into CASSPDSGVPGELFF.

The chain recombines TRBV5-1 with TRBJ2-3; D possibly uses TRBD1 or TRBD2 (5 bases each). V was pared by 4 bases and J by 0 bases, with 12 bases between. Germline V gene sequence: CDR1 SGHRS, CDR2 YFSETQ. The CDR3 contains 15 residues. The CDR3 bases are TGCGCCAGCAGCCCCAGGGAGAGCAGCACAGATACGCAGTATTTT. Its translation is CASSPRESSTDTQYF.

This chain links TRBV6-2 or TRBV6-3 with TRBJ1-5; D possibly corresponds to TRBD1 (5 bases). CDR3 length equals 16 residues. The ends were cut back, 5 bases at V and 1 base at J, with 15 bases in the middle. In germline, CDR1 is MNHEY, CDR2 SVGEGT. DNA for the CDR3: TGTGCCAGCAGTGATATTCTCCGGGACAGCAATCAGCCCCAGCATTTT. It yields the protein CASSDILRDSNQPQHF.

The CDR3 DNA follows: TGTGCCATCCTCCGGGACTACCCGGACTCGAACACCGGGGAGCTGTTTTTT. Translation: CAILRDYPDSNTGELFF. The chain combines TRBV10-3 with TRBJ2-2; 7 bases are shared with TRBD2. The CDR3 runs to 17 residues. V was clipped by 8 bases and J by 0 bases; unmatched bases: 12. The germline gives CDR1 ENHRY, CDR2 SYGVKD.

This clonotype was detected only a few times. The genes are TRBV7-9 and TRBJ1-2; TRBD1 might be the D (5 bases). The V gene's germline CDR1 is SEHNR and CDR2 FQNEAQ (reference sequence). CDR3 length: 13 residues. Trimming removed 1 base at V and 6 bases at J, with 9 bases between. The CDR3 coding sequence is TGTGCCAGCAGCTTAGTACTAGGGGATGGCTACACCTTC. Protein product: CASSLVLGDGYTF.

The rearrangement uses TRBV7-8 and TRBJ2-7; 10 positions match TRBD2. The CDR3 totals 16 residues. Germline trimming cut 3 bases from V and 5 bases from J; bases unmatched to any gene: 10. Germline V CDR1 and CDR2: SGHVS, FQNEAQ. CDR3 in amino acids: CASSFLAGANVNEQYV. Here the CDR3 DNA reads TGTGCCAGCAGCTTCCTAGCGGGGGCCAACGTTAACGAGCAGTACGTC.

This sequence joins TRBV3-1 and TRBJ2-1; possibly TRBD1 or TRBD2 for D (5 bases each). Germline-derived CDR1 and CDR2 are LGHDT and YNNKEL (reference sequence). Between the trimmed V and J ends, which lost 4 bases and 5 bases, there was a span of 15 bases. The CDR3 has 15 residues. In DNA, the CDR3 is TGTGCCAGCAGCCTGACCGAGGGACGGCACAATGAGCAGTTCTTC. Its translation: CASSLTEGRHNEQFF.

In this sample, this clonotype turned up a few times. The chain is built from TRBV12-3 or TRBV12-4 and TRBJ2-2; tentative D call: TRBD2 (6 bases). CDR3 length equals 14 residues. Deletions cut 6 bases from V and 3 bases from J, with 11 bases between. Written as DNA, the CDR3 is TGTGCCAGCAGCCAGGGACTGTACACCGGGGAGCTGTTTTTT. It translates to CASSQGLYTGELFF.

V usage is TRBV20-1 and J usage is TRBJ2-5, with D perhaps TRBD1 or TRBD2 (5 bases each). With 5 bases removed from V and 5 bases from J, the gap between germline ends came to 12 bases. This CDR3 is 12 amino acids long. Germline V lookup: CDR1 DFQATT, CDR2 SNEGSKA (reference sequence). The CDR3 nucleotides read TGCAGTGCTGGGGGATACAAGGAGACCCAGTACTTC. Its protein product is CSAGGYKETQYF.

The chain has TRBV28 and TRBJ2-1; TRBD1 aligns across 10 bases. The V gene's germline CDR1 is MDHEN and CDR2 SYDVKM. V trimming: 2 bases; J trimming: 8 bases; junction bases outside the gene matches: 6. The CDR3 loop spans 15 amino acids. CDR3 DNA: TGTGCCAGCAGTTTAAGGACAGGGGGTTTCCATGAGCAGTTCTTC. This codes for CASSLRTGGFHEQFF.

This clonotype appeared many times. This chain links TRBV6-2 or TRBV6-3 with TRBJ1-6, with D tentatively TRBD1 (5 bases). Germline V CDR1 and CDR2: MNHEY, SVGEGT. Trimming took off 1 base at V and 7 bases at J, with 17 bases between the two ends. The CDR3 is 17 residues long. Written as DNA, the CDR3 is TGTGCCAGCAGTTACTTGGGGCTCCTAGGTCGAAATTCACCCCTCCACTTT. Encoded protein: CASSYLGLLGRNSPLHF.

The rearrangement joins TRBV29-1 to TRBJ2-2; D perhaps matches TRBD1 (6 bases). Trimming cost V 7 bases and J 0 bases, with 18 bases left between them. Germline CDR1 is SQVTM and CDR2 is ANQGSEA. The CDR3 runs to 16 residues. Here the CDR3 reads CSATPDRNANTGELFF. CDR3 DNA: TGCAGCGCCACCCCCGACAGGAACGCGAACACCGGGGAGCTGTTTTTT.

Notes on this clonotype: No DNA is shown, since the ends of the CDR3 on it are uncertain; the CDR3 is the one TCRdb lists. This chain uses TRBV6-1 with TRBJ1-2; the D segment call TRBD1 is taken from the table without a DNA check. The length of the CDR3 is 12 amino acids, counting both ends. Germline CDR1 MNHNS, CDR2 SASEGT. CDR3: CASSEVGTGTAF.

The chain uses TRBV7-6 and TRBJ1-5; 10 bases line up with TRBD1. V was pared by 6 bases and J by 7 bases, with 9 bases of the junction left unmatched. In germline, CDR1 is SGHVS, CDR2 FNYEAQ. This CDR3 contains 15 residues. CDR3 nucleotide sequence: TGTGCCAGCAGTGTTGGGACAGGGGTACGACAGCCCCAGCATTTT. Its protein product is CASSVGTGVRQPQHF.

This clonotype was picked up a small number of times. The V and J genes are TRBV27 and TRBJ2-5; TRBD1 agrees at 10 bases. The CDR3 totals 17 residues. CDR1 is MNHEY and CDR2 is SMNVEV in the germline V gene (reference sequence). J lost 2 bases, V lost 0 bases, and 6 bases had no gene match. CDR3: CASSLSGTGVPQETQYF. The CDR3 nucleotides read TGTGCCAGCAGTTTATCGGGGACAGGGGTTCCACAAGAGACCCAGTACTTC.

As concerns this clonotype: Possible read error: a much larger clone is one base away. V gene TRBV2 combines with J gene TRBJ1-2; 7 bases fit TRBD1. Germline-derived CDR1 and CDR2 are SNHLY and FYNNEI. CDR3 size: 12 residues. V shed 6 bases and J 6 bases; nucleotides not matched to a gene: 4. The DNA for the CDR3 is TGTGCCAGCAGGGGGACAGTTGATGGCTACACCTTC. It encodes CASRGTVDGYTF.

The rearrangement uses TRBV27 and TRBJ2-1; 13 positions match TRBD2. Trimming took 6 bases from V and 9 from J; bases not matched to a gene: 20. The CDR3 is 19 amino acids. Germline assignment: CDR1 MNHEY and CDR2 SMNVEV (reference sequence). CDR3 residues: CASRPHSTSGGLKGLEQFF. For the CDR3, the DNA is TGTGCCAGCAGGCCTCACTCGACTAGCGGGGGGCTAAAAGGTCTTGAGCAGTTCTTC.

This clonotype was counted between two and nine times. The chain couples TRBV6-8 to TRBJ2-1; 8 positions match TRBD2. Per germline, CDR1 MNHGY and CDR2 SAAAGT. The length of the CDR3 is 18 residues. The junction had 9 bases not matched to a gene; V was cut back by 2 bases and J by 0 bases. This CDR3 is CASSYPGGAGDSYNEQFF. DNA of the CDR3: TGTGCCAGCAGTTACCCTGGAGGAGCGGGGGACTCCTACAATGAGCAGTTCTTC.

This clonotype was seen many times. Here the CDR3 reads CASSSPQGRVTEAFF. The CDR3 coding sequence is TGTGCCAGCAGTTCCCCCCAGGGGCGGGTCACTGAAGCTTTCTTT. The chain recombines TRBV7-6 with TRBJ1-1; tentatively, D is TRBD1 (6 bases). Germline V CDR1 and CDR2: SGHVS, FNYEAQ. The CDR3 runs 15 residues. The V end lost 6 bases, the J end lost 4 bases, and 18 bases lay between the germline ends.

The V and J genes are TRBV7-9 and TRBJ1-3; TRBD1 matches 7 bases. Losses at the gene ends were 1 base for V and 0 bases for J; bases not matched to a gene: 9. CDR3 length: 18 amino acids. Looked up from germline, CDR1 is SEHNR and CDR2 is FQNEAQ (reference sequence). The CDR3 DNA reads TGTGCCAGCAGCTTAGTCATATGGGACAGCAGCTCTGGAAACACCATATATTTT. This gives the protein CASSLVIWDSSSGNTIYF. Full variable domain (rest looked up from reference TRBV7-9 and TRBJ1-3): DTGVSQNPRHKITKRGQNVTFRCDPISEHNRLYWYRQTLGQGPEFLTYFQNEAQLEKSRLLSDRFSAERPKGSFSTLEIQRTEQGDSAMYLCASSLVIWDSSSGNTIYFGEGSWLTVV.

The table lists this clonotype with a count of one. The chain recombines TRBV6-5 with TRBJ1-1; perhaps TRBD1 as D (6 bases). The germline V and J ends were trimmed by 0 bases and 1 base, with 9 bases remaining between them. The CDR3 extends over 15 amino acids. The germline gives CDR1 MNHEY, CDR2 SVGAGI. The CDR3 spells CASSYSMTGNTEAFF. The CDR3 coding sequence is TGTGCCAGCAGTTACTCGATGACAGGGAACACTGAAGCTTTCTTT.

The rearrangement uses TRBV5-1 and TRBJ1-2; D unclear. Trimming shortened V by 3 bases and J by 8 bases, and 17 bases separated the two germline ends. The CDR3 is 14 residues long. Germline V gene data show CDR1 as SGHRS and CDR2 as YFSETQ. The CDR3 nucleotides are TGCGCCAGCAGCTCCTCGTGGGCGGCTGAAGGCTACACCTTC. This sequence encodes CASSSSWAAEGYTF. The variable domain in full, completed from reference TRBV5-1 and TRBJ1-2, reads KAGVTQTPRYLIKTRGQQVTLSCSPISGHRSVSWYQQTPGQGLQFLFEYFSETQRNKGNFPGRFSGRQFSNSRSEMNVSTLELGDSALYLCASSSSWAAEGYTFGSGTRLTVV.

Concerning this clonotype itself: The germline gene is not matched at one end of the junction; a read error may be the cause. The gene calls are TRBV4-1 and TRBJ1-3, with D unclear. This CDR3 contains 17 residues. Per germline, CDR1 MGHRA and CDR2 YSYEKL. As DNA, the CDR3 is TGCGCCAACAGCCAAGAACTCCGGGTAAACTCTGGAAACACCATATATTTT. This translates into CANSQELRVNSGNTIYF.